This T cell receptor beta chain was sequenced for a study of siplizumab effects on memory and regulatory T cells. Here immunoSEQ multiplex PCR was the method, and the copy in TCRdb shows in-frame clones only, minus some. The data contain around 68,000 clones, roughly 88% of them singletons. Study-level results: Mappable alloreactive CD4+ clones averaged around 71% Treg-derived with siplizumab versus about 27% in controls. Apparently key alloresponse contributors, naive T cells also seemed more diverse than memory cells.

The V gene's germline CDR1 is SQVTM and CDR2 ANQGSEA. The CDR3 totals 14 residues. With V trimmed by 4 bases and J by 7 bases, 10 bases remained unmatched. As to this clone: Its antigen is unidentified.

This chain links TRBV29-1 with TRBJ1-1; 9 nucleotides agree with TRBD1. This clonotype was obtained from a human donor in good health. The specimen sequenced was Tregs sorted from blood. DNA for the CDR3: TGCAGCGTTGTCCCATCGACAGGGGGTATTGAAGCTTTCTTT. This codes for CSVVPSTGGIEAFF.